These 13 T cell receptor beta chains originate from one sample sequenced in a study of control samples from healthy donors and cancer patients. Sequencing was performed with immunoSEQ multiplex PCR; in TCRdb, only in-frame clones are kept and a portion is missing. The table lists some 79,000 clones, roughly 84% of them singletons. Source material: blood. The receptors were gathered from a woman in her 50s in good health.

The chain links TRBV11-2 to TRBJ1-1; D not certain. V was shortened by 5 bases and J by 2 bases, with 15 bases between the two germline ends. The germline gives CDR1 SGHAT, CDR2 FQNNGV. The CDR3 length is 15 residues. CDR3 residues: CASSPYYGVNTEAFF. As DNA, the CDR3 is TGTGCCAGCAGCCCCTATTATGGAGTAAACACTGAAGCTTTCTTT. Complete variable domain (other parts from reference TRBV11-2 and TRBJ1-1): EAGVAQSPRYKIIEKRQSVAFWCNPISGHATLYWYQQILGQGPKLLIQFQNNGVVDDSQLPKDRFSAERLKGVDSTLKIQPAKLEDSAVYLCASSPYYGVNTEAFFGQGTRLTVV.

V is TRBV29-1 and J is TRBJ2-7; possibly TRBD2 for D (6 bases). Trimming pared 6 bases from V and 1 base from J, leaving 13 bases between. Germline CDR1 and CDR2: SQVTM and ANQGSEA. This CDR3 region has 13 residues. The CDR3 loop is CSVGGTASYEQYF. In DNA, the CDR3 is TGCAGCGTAGGAGGGACGGCTTCCTACGAGCAGTACTTC.

This clone was found once. The genes are TRBV5-1 and TRBJ2-2, with TRBD2 matching over 7 bases. Germline-derived CDR1 and CDR2 are SGHRS and YFSETQ. V shed 3 bases and J 7 bases; nucleotides not matched to a gene: 6. This CDR3 is built from 14 residues. CDR3 DNA sequence: TGCGCCAGCAGCTACCTTAGGGAGGGCGGGGAGCTGTTTTTT. Protein sequence: CASSYLREGGELFF.

The chain recombines TRBV9 with TRBJ2-1; 8 nucleotides align to TRBD2. The germline V gene encodes CDR1 SGDLS and CDR2 YYNGEE. Trimming cost V 3 bases and J 9 bases; bases outside gene matches: 2. The CDR3 is 12 amino acids. The CDR3: CASSGAGGEQFF. As DNA, the CDR3 is TGTGCCAGCAGCGGGGCGGGAGGTGAGCAGTTCTTC. The whole variable domain, remainder taken from reference TRBV9 and TRBJ2-1, is DSGVTQTPKHLITATGQRVTLRCSPRSGDLSVYWYQQSLDQGLQFLIQYYNGEERAKGNILERFSAQQFPDLHSELNLSSLELGDSALYFCASSGAGGEQFFGPGTRLTVL.

The chain has TRBV18 and TRBJ1-4; 10 bases line up with TRBD1. CDR1 is KGHSH, CDR2 LQKENI, per germline. This CDR3 spans 16 amino acids. The V segment lost 5 bases and the J segment 3 bases; nucleotides outside the gene matches: 6. CDR3 DNA: TGTGCCAGCTCAGGGGACAGGGGCACGGCTAATGAAAAACTGTTTTTT. It is translated as CASSGDRGTANEKLFF.

V is TRBV7-8 and J is TRBJ1-5; D ambiguous. The V gene lost 5 bases and the J gene lost 6 bases, with 14 bases spanning the gap. The CDR3 contains 14 residues. Germline-derived CDR1 and CDR2 are SGHVS and FQNEAQ. The CDR3: CASSDRAQTQPQHF. The CDR3 DNA follows: TGTGCCAGCAGCGACCGGGCCCAAACTCAGCCCCAGCATTTT.

This chain joins TRBV29-1 and TRBJ2-1; weak D call: TRBD2 (7 bases). Trimming removed 0 bases from V and 8 bases from J, with 11 bases in between. There are 13 residues in the CDR3. Germline loops: CDR1 SQVTM, CDR2 ANQGSEA. The CDR3 spells CSVEDLGGDEQFF. The CDR3 region has the DNA TGCAGCGTTGAAGATCTAGGGGGGGATGAGCAGTTCTTC.

The chain uses TRBV27 and TRBJ2-7; D not resolved. Germline CDR1 reads MNHEY; CDR2 reads SMNVEV (reference sequence). V shed 8 bases and J shed 6 bases, with 14 bases lying between them. This CDR3 has 12 amino acids. CDR3 loop: CASGNGQREQYF. Here the CDR3 DNA reads TGTGCCAGCGGGAATGGGCAGCGCGAGCAGTACTTC.

The CDR3, as DNA: TGTGCCAGCAGTTTTTCGGGGGGGCATGGCTACACCTTC. As protein: CASSFSGGHGYTF. This chain joins TRBV28 and TRBJ1-2; a possible D gene is TRBD1 (6 bases). CDR3 size: 13 residues. Germline V gene sequence: CDR1 MDHEN, CDR2 SYDVKM. The V end was cut by 3 bases, the J end by 6 bases, with 11 bases between.

This clone was observed a handful of times. The chain has TRBV5-1 and TRBJ2-4; tentative D call: TRBD2 (6 bases). Per the germline V gene, CDR1 is SGHRS and CDR2 is YFSETQ. The ends were cut back, 1 base at V and 4 bases at J, with 12 bases in the middle. This CDR3 spans 15 amino acids. CDR3: CASSLSSELKNIQYF. CDR3 in DNA: TGCGCCAGCAGCTTGTCTAGCGAATTAAAAAACATTCAGTACTTC.

This clone was observed a handful of times. The chain recombines TRBV2 with TRBJ1-4; 9 bases fit TRBD1. CDR1 and CDR2 from the germline V gene are SNHLY and FYNNEI. Trimming cost V 7 bases and J 0 bases; bases outside gene matches: 12. The CDR3 sequence is 18 residues long. CDR3: CASKTGGGGPATNEKLFF. The CDR3 DNA is TGTGCCAGCAAGACAGGGGGAGGGGGGCCTGCAACTAATGAAAAACTGTTTTTT. The complete variable domain, with remaining parts taken from reference TRBV2 and TRBJ1-4, reads EPEVTQTPSHQVTQMGQEVILRCVPISNHLYFYWYRQILGQKVEFLVSFYNNEISEKSEIFDDQFSVERPDGSNFTLKIRSTKLEDSAMYFCASKTGGGGPATNEKLFFGSGTQLSVL.

The V gene is TRBV15, the J gene TRBJ1-4; 10 nucleotides match TRBD1. CDR1 is LNHNV and CDR2 is YYDKDF in the germline V gene (reference sequence). The V and J ends lost 2 bases and 8 bases, in that order; junction bases with no gene match: 5. The CDR3 has 15 amino acids. The CDR3 nucleotides read TGTGCCACCAGCAGAACCGGGACAGGGGAGGAAAAACTGTTTTTT. It yields the protein CATSRTGTGEEKLFF. Filled out from reference TRBV15 and TRBJ1-4, the complete variable domain reads DAMVIQNPRYQVTQFGKPVTLSCSQTLNHNVMYWYQQKSSQAPKLLFHYYDKDFNNEADTPDNFQSRRPNTSFCFLDIRSPGLGDTAMYLCATSRTGTGEEKLFFGSGTQLSVL.

CDR3 nucleotides: TGTGCCAGCAGCCAAGGGCGTGAAGCTTTCTTT. Amino acids: CASSQGREAFF. The genes are TRBV3-1 (or the pseudogene TRBV3-2) and TRBJ1-1, with unresolved D. The length of the CDR3 is 11 residues. Germline lookup yields CDR1 LGHDT and CDR2 YNNKEL (reference sequence). V was cut by 1 base and J by 7 bases, with 4 bases left in between.